What follows are 8 T cell receptor beta chains derived from one specimen sequenced in a study of T cell responses to AZD1222 COVID-19 vaccine. Libraries were prepared by immunoSEQ multiplex PCR; TCRdb keeps only in-frame clonotypes and omits some of them. The table lists roughly 70,000 clones, about four fifths of them singletons. The sample here was peripheral blood, taken 28 days after the second AZD1222 dose. All receptors derive from an adult who received the AZD1222 COVID-19 vaccine.

The V gene is TRBV4-2, the J gene TRBJ1-4, with 10 nucleotides matching TRBD1. The CDR3 sequence is 16 residues long. V lost 4 bases, J lost 7 bases, and 9 bases stayed unmatched. Germline V lookup: CDR1 LGHNA, CDR2 YNFKEQ. The CDR3 here is CASSRGSGTGAEKLFF. In DNA, the CDR3 is TGTGCCAGCAGCCGAGGCTCCGGGACAGGGGCTGAAAAACTGTTTTTT.

This clone has a handful of counts. The chain uses TRBV18 and TRBJ2-5; D gene unclear. The CDR3 totals 12 residues. Trimming removed 4 bases at V and 0 bases at J, with 3 bases between. Looked up from germline, CDR1 is KGHSH and CDR2 is LQKENI. The DNA for the CDR3 is TGTGCCAGCTCACTCAACCAAGAGACCCAGTACTTC. It encodes CASSLNQETQYF.

In its sample, this clone was seen once. The rearrangement links TRBV28 to TRBJ1-2, with no clear D. Germline V CDR1 and CDR2: MDHEN, SYDVKM. V lost 6 bases and J lost 8, with 10 bases in between. This CDR3 is 11 amino acids long. The CDR3 sequence: CASRDYLGYTF. For the CDR3, the DNA is TGTGCCAGCAGGGACTACCTGGGCTACACCTTC.

The chain employs TRBV14 and TRBJ1-3; D gene ambiguous. CDR1 SGHDN and CDR2 FVKESK come from the germline V gene. With 7 bases removed from V and 9 bases from J, the gap between germline ends came to 7 bases. This CDR3 has 10 amino acids. The CDR3 is CASKRGTIYF. CDR3 in DNA: TGTGCCAGCAAACGAGGCACCATATATTTT.

V and J are TRBV27 and TRBJ1-5, with D perhaps TRBD1 (5 bases). The germline V and J ends were trimmed by 5 bases and 4 bases, with 15 bases remaining between them. The CDR3 has 15 amino acids. Germline V gene sequence: CDR1 MNHEY, CDR2 SMNVEV (reference sequence). The DNA of the CDR3 is TGTGCCAGCAGTCTATTACGGACACCAAATCAGCCCCAGCATTTT. Protein product: CASSLLRTPNQPQHF.

The chain joins TRBV7-9 to TRBJ2-3, with D tentatively TRBD1 (6 bases). The CDR3 sequence is 15 residues long. V was pared by 5 bases and J by 3 bases, with 15 bases between. From germline, CDR1 is SEHNR and CDR2 FQNEAQ (reference sequence). The CDR3 is CASSPGTRRTDTQYF. CDR3 DNA sequence: TGTGCCAGCAGCCCTGGGACAAGGCGGACAGATACGCAGTATTTT.

CDR3 sequence reads: CASSQMAFMNTEAFF. The CDR3 bases are TGTGCCAGCAGCCAAATGGCCTTTATGAACACTGAAGCTTTCTTT. V gene TRBV3-1 (or the pseudogene TRBV3-2) combines with J gene TRBJ1-1; D unresolved. Trimming shortened V by 2 bases and J by 0 bases, and 10 bases separated the two germline ends. The V gene's germline CDR1 is LGHDT and CDR2 YNNKEL (reference sequence). The CDR3 loop spans 15 amino acids.

The rearrangement joins TRBV28 to TRBJ1-1; no reliable D call. The germline V gene has CDR1 MDHEN and CDR2 SYDVKM. The CDR3 has 15 residues. V lost 1 base and J 5 bases, leaving 14 bases between the germline ends. The CDR3 region has the DNA TGTGCCAGCAGTTTATCCATGAAGGGCTGGACTGAAGCTTTCTTT. This translates into CASSLSMKGWTEAFF.